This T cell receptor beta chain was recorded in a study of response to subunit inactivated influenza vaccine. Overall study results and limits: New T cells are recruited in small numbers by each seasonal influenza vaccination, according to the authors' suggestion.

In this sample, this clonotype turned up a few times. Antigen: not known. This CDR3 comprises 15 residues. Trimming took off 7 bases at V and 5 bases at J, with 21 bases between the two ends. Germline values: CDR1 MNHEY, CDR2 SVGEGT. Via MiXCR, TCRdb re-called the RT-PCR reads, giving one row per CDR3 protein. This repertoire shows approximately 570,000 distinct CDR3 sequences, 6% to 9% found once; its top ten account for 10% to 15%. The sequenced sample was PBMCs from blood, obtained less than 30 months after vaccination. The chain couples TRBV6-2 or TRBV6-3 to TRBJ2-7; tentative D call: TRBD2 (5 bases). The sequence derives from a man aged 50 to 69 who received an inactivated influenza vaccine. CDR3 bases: TGTGCCAGCACCCTTCGGACGGAGGCAACGAACGAGCAGTACTTC. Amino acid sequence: CASTLRTEATNEQYF.